This T cell receptor beta chain was sequenced in a study of human T cells and chemical hapten exposure. Study background: Chiefly female patients presented with alopecia areata, totalis or universalis. Study outcomes and limitations: Donor immune responses may differ from healthy people's, since all donors had alopecia. No shift was seen in TCRs above 1 in 1000 frequency with DPC sensitization.

It was the library that attached unique molecular identifiers to individual cDNA molecules. TCRdb redid the calling of the RACE reads with MiXCR, one entry per CDR3 protein. The sample records approximately 41,000 distinct CDR3 sequences, 4% being singletons. Per germline, CDR1 GTSNPN and CDR2 SVGIG (reference sequence). The V gene end was trimmed by 5 bases and the J gene end by 3 bases; junction bases not matched to a gene: 8. The CDR3 contains 14 residues. This clonotype showed up many times. Its antigen is not identified. As to time point: patch test 1, 2 weeks after DPC sensitization. Treatment in this sample: therapeutic diphenylcyclopropenone sensitization with weekly scalp DPC. The authors extracted total RNA from unfractionated whole blood.

The chain links TRBV30 to TRBJ1-2, with 8 positions matching TRBD1. This specimen consisted of whole blood, obtained in connection with sensitization to the hapten diphenylcyclopropenone (DPC). The clonotype was recovered from a man aged 45-65 years with alopecia areata. Some clones in this sample may be carry-over from other donors' samples. CDR3 amino acids: CAWATRGLDYGYTF. The CDR3 DNA reads as TGTGCCTGGGCAACCAGGGGGCTTGACTATGGCTACACCTTC.